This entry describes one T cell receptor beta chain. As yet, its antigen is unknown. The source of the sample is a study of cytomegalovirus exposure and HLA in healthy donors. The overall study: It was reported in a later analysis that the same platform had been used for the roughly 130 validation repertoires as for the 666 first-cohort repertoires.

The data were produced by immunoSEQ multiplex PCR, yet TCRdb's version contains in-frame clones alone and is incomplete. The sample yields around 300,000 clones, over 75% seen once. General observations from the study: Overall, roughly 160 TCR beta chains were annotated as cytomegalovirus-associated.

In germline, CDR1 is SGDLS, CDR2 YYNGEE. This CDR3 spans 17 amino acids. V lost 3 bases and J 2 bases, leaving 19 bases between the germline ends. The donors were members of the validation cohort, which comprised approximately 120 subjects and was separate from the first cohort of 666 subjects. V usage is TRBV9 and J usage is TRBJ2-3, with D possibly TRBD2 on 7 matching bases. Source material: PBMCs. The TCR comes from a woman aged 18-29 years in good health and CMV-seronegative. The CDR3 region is CASSGNRRGGATDTQYF. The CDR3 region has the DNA TGTGCCAGCAGCGGAAACAGACGAGGGGGGGCCACAGATACGCAGTATTTT.